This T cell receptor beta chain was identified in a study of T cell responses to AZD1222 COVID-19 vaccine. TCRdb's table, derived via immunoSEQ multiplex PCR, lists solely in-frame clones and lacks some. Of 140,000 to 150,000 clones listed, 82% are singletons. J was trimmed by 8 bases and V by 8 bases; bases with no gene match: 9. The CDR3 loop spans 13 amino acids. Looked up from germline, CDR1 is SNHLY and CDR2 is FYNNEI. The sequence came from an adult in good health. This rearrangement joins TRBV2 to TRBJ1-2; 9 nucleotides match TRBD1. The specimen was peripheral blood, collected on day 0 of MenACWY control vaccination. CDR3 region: CASSSGQGNGYTF. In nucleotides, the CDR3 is TGTGCCAGCTCGTCGGGACAGGGAAACGGCTACACCTTC.